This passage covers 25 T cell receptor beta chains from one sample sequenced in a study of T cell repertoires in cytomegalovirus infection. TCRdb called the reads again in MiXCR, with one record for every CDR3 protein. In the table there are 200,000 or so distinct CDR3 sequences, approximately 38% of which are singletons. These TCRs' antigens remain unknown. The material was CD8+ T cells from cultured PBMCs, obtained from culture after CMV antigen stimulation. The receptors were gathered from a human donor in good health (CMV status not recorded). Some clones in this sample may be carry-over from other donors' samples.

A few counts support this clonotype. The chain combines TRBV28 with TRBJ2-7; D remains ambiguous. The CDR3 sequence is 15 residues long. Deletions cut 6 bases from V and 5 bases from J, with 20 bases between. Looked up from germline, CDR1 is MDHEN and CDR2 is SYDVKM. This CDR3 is CASRLLMNLYDEQYF. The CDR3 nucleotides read TGTGCCAGCAGACTCTTGATGAACCTCTATGACGAGCAGTACTTC.

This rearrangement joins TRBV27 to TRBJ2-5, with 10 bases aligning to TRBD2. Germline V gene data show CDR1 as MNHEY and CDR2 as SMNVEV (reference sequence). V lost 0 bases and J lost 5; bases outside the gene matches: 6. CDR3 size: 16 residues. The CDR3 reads CASSLSSGLAIETQYF. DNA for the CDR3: TGTGCCAGCAGTTTATCTTCGGGACTAGCGATTGAGACCCAGTACTTC.

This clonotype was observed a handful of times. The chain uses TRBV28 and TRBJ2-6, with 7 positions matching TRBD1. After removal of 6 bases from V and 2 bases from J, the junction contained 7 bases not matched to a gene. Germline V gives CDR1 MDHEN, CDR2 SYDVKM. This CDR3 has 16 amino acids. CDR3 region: CASSRDSLAGANVLTF. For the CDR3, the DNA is TGTGCCAGCAGCAGGGACAGCCTGGCTGGGGCCAACGTCCTGACTTTC.

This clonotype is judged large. CDR3 nucleotide sequence: TGTGCCAGCAGCCGAGGGGGGGCTCCTAATTCACCCCTCCACTTT. Encoded protein: CASSRGGAPNSPLHF. The rearrangement joins TRBV5-4 to TRBJ1-6, with D perhaps matching TRBD1 (6 bases). The V and J ends lost 4 bases and 6 bases respectively, with 14 bases between them. The CDR3 has 15 residues. CDR1 and CDR2 from the germline V gene are SGHNT and YYREEE (reference sequence).

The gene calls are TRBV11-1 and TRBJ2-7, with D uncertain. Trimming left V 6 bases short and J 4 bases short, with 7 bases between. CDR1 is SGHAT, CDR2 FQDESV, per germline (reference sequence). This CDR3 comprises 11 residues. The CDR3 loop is CASRDAYEQYF. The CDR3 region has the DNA TGTGCCAGCAGGGACGCTTACGAGCAGTACTTC.

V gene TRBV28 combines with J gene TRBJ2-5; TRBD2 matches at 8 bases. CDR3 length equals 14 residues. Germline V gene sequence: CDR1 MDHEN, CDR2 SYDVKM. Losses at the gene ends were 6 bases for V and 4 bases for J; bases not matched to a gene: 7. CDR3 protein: CASSTRGGRETQYF. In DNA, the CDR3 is TGTGCCAGCAGCACCCGGGGGGGAAGAGAGACCCAGTACTTC.

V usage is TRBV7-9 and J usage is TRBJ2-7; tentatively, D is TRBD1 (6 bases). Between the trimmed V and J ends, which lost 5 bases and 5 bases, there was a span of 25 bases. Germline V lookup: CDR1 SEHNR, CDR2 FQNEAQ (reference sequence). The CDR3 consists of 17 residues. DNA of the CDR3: TGTGCCAGCAGCACCGGTACAGGGTGGGGCAGTTCCCACGAGCAGTACTTC. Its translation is CASSTGTGWGSSHEQYF.

The CDR3 nucleotides are TGTGCCAGCTCTTTCGTGCTCTCCTACAATGAGCAGTTCTTC. Protein: CASSFVLSYNEQFF. V gene TRBV28 combines with J gene TRBJ2-1; D gene uncertain. The germline V gene encodes CDR1 MDHEN and CDR2 SYDVKM. The length of the CDR3 is 14 residues. V was cut by 8 bases and J by 0 bases, with 11 bases left in between. Full variable domain (remainder filled in from reference TRBV28 and TRBJ2-1): DVKVTQSSRYLVKRTGEKVFLECVQDMDHENMFWYRQDPGLGLRLIYFSYDVKMKEKGDIPEGYSVSREKKERFSLILESASTNQTSMYLCASSFVLSYNEQFFGPGTRLTVL.

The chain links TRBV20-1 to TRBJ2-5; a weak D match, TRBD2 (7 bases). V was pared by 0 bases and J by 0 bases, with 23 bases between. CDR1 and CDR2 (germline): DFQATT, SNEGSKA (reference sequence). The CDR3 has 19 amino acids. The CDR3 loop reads CSARDPLAGAYLYQETQYF. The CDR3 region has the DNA TGCAGTGCTAGAGATCCACTGGCGGGGGCCTACTTGTACCAAGAGACCCAGTACTTC.

CDR3 amino acids: CASSLGLAGTDTQYF. The CDR3 coding sequence is TGCGCCAGCAGCCTCGGACTAGCGGGCACAGATACGCAGTATTTT. The gene calls are TRBV4-1 and TRBJ2-3, with 10 bases identical to TRBD2. Trimming at V came to 4 bases and at J to 1 base, leaving 2 bases not matched to a gene. The CDR3 extends over 15 amino acids. Germline V lookup: CDR1 MGHRA, CDR2 YSYEKL.

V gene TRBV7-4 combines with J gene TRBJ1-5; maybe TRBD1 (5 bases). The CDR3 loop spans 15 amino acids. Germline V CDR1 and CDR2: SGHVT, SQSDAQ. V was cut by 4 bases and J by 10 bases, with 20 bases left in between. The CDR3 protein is CASSSDSPEGIPQHF. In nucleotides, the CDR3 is TGTGCCAGCAGCTCCGACAGCCCCGAGGGTATTCCCCAGCATTTT.

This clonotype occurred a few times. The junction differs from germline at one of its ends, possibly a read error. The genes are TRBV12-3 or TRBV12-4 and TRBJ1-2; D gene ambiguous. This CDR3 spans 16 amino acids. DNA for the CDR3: TGTGCCAGCAGCTTAGGCGCCCGGAGGCCGGAAAATGGCTACACCTTC. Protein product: CASSLGARRPENGYTF.

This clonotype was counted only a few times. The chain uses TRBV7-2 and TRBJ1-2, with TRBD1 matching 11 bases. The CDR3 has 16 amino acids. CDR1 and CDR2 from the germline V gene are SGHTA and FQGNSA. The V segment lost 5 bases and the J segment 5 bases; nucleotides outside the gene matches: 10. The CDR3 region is CASSPGTGGVLYGYTF. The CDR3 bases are TGTGCCAGCAGCCCTGGGACAGGGGGAGTCTTGTATGGCTACACCTTC.

The CDR3 nucleotides read TGCAGTGCTAGCGACGGTTTGAACACTGAAGCTTTCTTT. This encodes CSASDGLNTEAFF. The V call is TRBV20-1, the J call TRBJ1-1; D call uncertain. CDR3 length: 13 amino acids. V was trimmed by 3 bases and J by 0 bases, leaving 8 bases between them. Germline lookup yields CDR1 DFQATT and CDR2 SNEGSKA (reference sequence).

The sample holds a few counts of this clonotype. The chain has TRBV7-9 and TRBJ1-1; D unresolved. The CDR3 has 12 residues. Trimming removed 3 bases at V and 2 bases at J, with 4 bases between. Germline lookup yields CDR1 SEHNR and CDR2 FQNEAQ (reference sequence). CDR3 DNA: TGTGCCAGCAGCTTCACCAACACTGAAGCTTTCTTT. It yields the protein CASSFTNTEAFF.

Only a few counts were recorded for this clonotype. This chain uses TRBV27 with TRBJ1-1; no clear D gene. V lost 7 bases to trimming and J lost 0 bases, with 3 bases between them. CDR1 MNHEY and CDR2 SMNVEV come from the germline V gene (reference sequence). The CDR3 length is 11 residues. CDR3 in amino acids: CASKVNTEAFF. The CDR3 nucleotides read TGTGCCAGCAAAGTGAACACTGAAGCTTTCTTT.

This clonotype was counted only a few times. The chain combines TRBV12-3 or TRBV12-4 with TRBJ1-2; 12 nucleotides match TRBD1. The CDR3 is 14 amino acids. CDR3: CTDRDRGRNEGYTF. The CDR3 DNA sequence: TGTACCGACCGGGACAGGGGGCGGAACGAAGGCTACACCTTC.

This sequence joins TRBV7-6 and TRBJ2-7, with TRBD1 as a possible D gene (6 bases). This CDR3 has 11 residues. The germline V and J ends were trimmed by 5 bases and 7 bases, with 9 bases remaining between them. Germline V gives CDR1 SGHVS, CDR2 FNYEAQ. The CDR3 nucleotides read TGTGCCAGCAGCACAGGGTGGGAGCAGTACTTC. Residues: CASSTGWEQYF.

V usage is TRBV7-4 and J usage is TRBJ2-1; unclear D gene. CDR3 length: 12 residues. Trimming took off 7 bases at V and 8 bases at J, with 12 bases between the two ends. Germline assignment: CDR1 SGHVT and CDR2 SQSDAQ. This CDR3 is CASTEKWDEQFF. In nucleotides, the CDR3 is TGTGCCAGCACCGAAAAATGGGATGAGCAGTTCTTC.

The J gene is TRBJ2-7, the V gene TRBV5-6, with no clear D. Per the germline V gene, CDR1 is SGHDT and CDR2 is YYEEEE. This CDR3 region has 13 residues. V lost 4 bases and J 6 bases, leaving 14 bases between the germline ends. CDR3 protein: CASSPGWSSEQYF. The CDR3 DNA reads TGTGCCAGCAGCCCCGGTTGGTCTAGCGAGCAGTACTTC.

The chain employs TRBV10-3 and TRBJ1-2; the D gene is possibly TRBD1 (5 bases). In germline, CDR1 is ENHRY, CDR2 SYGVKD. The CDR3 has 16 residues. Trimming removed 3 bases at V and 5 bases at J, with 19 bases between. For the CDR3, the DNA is TGTGCCATCAGTGAAGCAGGGACGAGACGGGGTTATGGCTACACCTTC. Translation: CAISEAGTRRGYGYTF.

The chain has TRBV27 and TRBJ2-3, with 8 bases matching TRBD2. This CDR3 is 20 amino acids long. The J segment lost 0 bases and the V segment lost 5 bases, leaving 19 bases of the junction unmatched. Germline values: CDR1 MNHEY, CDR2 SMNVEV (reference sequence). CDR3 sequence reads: CASSQLRLPRSGSSTDTQYF. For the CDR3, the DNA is TGTGCCAGCAGTCAACTACGACTACCCCGCAGCGGGAGTAGCACAGATACGCAGTATTTT.

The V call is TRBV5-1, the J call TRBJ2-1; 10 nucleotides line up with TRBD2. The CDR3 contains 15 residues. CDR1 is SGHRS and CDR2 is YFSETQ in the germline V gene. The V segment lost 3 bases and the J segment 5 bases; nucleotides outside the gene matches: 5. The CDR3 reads CASSSLAGVNNEQFF. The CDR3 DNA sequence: TGCGCCAGCAGCTCCCTAGCGGGAGTTAACAATGAGCAGTTCTTC. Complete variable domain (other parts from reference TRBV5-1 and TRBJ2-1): KAGVTQTPRYLIKTRGQQVTLSCSPISGHRSVSWYQQTPGQGLQFLFEYFSETQRNKGNFPGRFSGRQFSNSRSEMNVSTLELGDSALYLCASSSLAGVNNEQFFGPGTRLTVL.

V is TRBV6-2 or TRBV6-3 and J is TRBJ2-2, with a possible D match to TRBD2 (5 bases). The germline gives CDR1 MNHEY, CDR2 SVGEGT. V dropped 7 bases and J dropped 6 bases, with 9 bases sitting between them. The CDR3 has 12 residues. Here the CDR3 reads CASTEGAGELFF. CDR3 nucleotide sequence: TGTGCCAGCACCGAGGGCGCCGGGGAGCTGTTTTTT.

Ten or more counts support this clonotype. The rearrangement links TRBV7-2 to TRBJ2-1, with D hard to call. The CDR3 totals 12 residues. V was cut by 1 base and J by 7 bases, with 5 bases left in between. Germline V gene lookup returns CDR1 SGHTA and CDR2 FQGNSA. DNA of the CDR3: TGTGCCAGCAGCTTAGAAGTGAATGAGCAGTTCTTC. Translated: CASSLEVNEQFF.